This entry features one T cell receptor (beta chain) sequence. A single count supports this clone. It has no known antigen specificity. Base qualities are missing; no much larger clone stands one base away. This record comes from a study of T cell responses to AZD1222 COVID-19 vaccine (dated by TCRdb to the early 2020s). Regarding the complete study: AZD1222 recipients given second doses at about 4 weeks or at about 12 weeks were pooled, since spike-specific TCR depth and breadth were not found to differ between the two schedules. A total of 233 trial participants underwent TCR sequencing, of whom about 200 had received two doses of AZD1222 and about 26 had received two doses of the MenACWY control vaccine. Trial participants were enrolled by age into 18-55, 56-69 and 70-plus year subgroups, with around 150, 28 and 57 TCR-sequenced participants respectively. Points the paper makes about the study in general: Conclusions about previously exposed vaccinees are limited because only five to seven AZD1222 recipients were SARS-CoV-2 seropositive at baseline. The 56-69-year group was small, and its depth increase did not reach significance, likely because of low power. The whole spike protein was spanned by vaccine-associated CD4 TCRs, and dominant responses were seen in regions 160-218 and 743-854. Most participants were white British and females outnumbered males, and the authors suggested that clonal diversity may have been underestimated. After two AZD1222 doses, spike-specific TCR breadth and depth were significantly higher than at day 0 and than in MenACWY recipients. Reportedly, almost half of the unique spike-specific TCRs recognized epitopes lying outside the regions that are mutated in the B.1.351 and B.1.1.7 variants. Because no samples from the day 14 peak response were available, repertoires could be characterized only after the peak T cell response.

Interpreted using the paper, the time point label stands for: baseline before first vaccination. Vaccinee samples were obtained from the UK trials COV001 and COV002, which included a single-blind randomized controlled phase 2/3 trial of AZD1222 (ChAdOx1 nCoV-19) in healthy adults. Trial participant PBMC samples were collected at day 0 and day 28 after the second dose for TCRbeta chain sequencing. The CDR3 regions of human TCRbeta chains were analyzed by immunosequencing. Processing in the source paper ran as follows. Repertoire TCRs were matched against a reference library of SARS-CoV-2-specific TCRs generated with the MIRA antigen-specificity platform. Breadth was defined as the fraction of unique TCRs that were SARS-CoV-2-associated, and depth was defined as the fraction of total T cells that were SARS-CoV-2-associated. Using the MIRA data, every spike-specific TCR was mapped to the spike region that the TCR reacted to and assigned to either a CD4 or a CD8 class. Log10-transformed breadth and depth values were compared by one-way ANOVA with Sidak's multiple comparisons tests. TCRdb retrieved this table from immuneACCESS and kept in-frame rearrangements only. Not all clones are present; in checked studies, unresolved V genes account for under half, and no reason is known for the remainder. Clonal size and the V and J genes are those of that table, whereas D and trimming came from the DNA. Present in this sample are 150,000 to 200,000 clones, about 92% of which were seen just once. The ten most abundant clones make up about 10% of the sample.

V loses 3 bases, J loses 4 bases, and the germline ends lie 14 bases apart. Via the germline V gene, CDR1 is SGHAT and CDR2 FQNNGV. Including the terminal cysteine and phenylalanine, the CDR3 comprises 15 residues. The sequence is cut down to CDR3 DNA, 45 bases in frame from base 1. This receptor was taken from an adult in good health. The V and J genes are TRBV11-2 and TRBJ2-3; the D call is possibly TRBD1 or TRBD2, each sharing 6 bases. Sample: peripheral blood, taken on day 0 of AZD1222 vaccination. The nucleotide sequence is TGTGCCAGCAGCTTCAGGAGTGGGGGGCCAGATACGCAGTATTTT. Its amino acids are CASSFRSGGPDTQYF.